This T cell receptor (beta chain) was recorded in a study of TET2 disruption in CD19-targeted CAR T cells listed by TCRdb under 2018. For the study in its entirety: The number of samples was determined by the original clinical trial design and by which samples were available, and no additional inclusion criteria were applied. What the study reported, not specific to this receptor: Conclusions about the CAR T cells of the patient were based on extensive analysis of a single subject.

The treatment or condition label, read with the paper, signifies: autologous CTL019 cells: CD19 CAR with 4-1BB and CD3 zeta domains. The CD19 CAR incorporated TCR zeta and 4-1BB costimulatory signaling domains. Leukapheresis was used to collect T cells from peripheral blood for manufacturing CTL019. The DNeasy Blood and Tissue Kit was used to extract genomic DNA from pre-infusion T cells, peripheral blood, or sorted post-infusion T cells. Concerning this clone itself: The clone's antigen remains unknown.

Deep sequencing of the TCR beta chain was done using the immunoSEQ assay. The original methods were these. Only productive TCR beta rearrangements went into calculating clonotype frequencies. The immuneACCESS repertoire file appears here via TCRdb, limited to in-frame rearrangements. These files lack a portion of the clones; in checked studies, under half of the deficit traces to unresolved V genes, and the cause of the others is not known. Clone size and the V and J calls come from that table; the DNA yielded D and trimming. The table for this sample lists approximately 27,000 clones. The top ten constitute approximately 2% of the sample. The specimen comprised CD8- CAR+ T cells sorted from cultured blood T cells, sampled for CD19 CAR T cell therapy. Reading the label with the study, this specimen's cell subset or site is: CD8-negative CAR-positive T cells from the infusion product. The sequence was collected from a man aged 65 to 79 with chronic lymphocytic leukemia.

CDR3 DNA, as far as it was read: TGTGCCAGCTCACTCAGGGTAGATACG. This is translated as CASSLRVDT. The CDR3 reads in full as CASSLRVDTAFF. The sequence links TRBV18 to TRBJ1-1; the D region possibly corresponds to TRBD1 (5 bases align). Sequencing ends 3 residues short of the CDR3 end; the germline J gene provides the rest. The CDR1 and CDR2 encoded by the germline V gene are KGHSH and LQKENI. The CDR3 goes from the cysteine to the phenylalanine over 12 residues. Sequencing covers 27 bases of the CDR3, shown here with the frame starting at base 1.